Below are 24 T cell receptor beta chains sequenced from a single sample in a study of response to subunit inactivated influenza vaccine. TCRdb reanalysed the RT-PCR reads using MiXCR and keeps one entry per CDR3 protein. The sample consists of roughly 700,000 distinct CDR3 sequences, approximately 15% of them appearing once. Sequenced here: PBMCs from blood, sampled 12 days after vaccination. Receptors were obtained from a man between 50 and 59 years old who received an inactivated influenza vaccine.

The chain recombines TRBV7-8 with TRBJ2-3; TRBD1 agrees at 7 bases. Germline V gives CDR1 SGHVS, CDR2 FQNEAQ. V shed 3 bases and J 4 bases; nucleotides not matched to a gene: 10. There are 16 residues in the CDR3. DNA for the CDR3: TGTGCCAGCAGCTTGGCCCTGGGGACAGTCCCAGATACGCAGTATTTT. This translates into CASSLALGTVPDTQYF. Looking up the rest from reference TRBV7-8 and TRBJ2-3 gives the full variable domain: GAGVSQSPRYKVAKRGQDVALRCDPISGHVSLFWYQQALGQGPEFLTYFQNEAQLDKSGLPSDRFFAERPEGSVSTLKIQRTQQEDSAVYLCASSLALGTVPDTQYFGPGTRLTVL.

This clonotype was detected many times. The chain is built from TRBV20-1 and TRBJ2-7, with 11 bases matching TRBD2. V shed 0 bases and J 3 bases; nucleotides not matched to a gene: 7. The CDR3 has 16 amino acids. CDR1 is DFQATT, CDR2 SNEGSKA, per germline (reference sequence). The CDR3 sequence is CSARDPLSGRGYEQYF. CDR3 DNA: TGCAGTGCTAGAGACCCGCTTAGCGGGAGGGGCTACGAGCAGTACTTC.

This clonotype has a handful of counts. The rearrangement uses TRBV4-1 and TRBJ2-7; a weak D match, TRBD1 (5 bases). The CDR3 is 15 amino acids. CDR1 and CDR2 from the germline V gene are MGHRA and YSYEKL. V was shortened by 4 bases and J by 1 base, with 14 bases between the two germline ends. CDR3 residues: CASSPRDKGSYEQYF. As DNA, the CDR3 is TGCGCCAGCAGCCCAAGGGATAAGGGGTCCTACGAGCAGTACTTC.

CDR3 in DNA: TGTGCCAGCAGCGACAGTAGCGGGGGTCGAAATGAGCAGTTCTTC. Translated, it gives CASSDSSGGRNEQFF. The chain employs TRBV9 and TRBJ2-1, with 9 bases aligning to TRBD2. This CDR3 region has 15 residues. The V gene's germline CDR1 is SGDLS and CDR2 YYNGEE. With V trimmed by 3 bases and J by 7 bases, 8 bases remained unmatched.

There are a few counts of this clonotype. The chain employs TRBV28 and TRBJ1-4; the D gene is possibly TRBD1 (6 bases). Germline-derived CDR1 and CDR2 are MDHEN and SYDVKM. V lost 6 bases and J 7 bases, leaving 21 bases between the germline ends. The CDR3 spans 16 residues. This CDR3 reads CASRELRTVLSEKLFF. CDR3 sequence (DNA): TGTGCCAGCAGAGAACTAAGGACAGTGTTAAGTGAAAAACTGTTTTTT.

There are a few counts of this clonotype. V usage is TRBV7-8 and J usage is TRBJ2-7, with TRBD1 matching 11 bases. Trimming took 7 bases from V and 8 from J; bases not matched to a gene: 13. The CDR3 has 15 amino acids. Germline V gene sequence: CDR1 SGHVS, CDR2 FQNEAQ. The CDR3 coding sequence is TGTGCCAGCAACCGGGACCGGGACAGGGGGTATAAGCAGTACTTC. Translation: CASNRDRDRGYKQYF.

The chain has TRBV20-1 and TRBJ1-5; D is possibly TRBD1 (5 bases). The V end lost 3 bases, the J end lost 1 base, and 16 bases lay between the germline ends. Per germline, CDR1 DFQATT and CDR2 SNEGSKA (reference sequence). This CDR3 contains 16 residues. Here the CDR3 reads CSASWPSGGSNQPQHF. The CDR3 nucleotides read TGCAGTGCTAGTTGGCCCTCCGGGGGAAGCAATCAGCCCCAGCATTTT.

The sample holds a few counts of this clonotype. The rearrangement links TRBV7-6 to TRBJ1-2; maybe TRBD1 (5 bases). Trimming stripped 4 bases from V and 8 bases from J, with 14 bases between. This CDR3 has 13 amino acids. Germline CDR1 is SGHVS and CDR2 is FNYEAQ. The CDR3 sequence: CASSSRGDRGYTF. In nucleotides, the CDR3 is TGTGCCAGCAGCTCCCGGGGGGATCGGGGCTACACCTTC.

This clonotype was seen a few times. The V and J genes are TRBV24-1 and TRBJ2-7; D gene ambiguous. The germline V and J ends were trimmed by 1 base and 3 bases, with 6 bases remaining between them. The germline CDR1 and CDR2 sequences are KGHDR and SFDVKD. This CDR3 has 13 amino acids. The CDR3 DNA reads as TGTGCCACCAGTGATTTTCTTGGCTACGAGCAGTACTTC. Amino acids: CATSDFLGYEQYF.

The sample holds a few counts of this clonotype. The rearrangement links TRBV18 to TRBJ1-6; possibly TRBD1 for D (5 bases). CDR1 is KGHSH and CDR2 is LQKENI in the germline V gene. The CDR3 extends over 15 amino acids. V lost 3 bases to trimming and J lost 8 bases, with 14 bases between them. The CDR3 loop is CASSPRRGSDSPLHF. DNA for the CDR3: TGTGCCAGCTCACCGAGGAGGGGAAGCGATTCACCCCTCCACTTT.

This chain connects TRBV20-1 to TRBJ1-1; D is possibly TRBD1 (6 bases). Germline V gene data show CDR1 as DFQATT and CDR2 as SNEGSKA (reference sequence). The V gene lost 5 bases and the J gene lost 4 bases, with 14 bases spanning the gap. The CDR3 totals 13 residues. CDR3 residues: CSAEGERATEAFF. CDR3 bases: TGCAGTGCTGAGGGGGAACGGGCCACTGAAGCTTTCTTT.

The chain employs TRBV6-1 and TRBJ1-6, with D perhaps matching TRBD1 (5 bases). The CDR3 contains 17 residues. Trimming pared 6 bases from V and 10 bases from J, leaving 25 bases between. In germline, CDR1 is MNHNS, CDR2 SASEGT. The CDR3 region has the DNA TGTGCCAGCAGGCACAATTCCCGGGACCTTCTTAGATCACCCCTCCACTTT. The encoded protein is CASRHNSRDLLRSPLHF.

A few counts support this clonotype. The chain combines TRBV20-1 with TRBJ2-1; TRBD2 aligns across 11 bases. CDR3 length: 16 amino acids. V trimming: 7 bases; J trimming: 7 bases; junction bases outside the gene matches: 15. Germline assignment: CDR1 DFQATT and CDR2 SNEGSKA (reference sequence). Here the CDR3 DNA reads TGCAGTGTAACCGACCCGACTAGCGGGAACCCAAATGAGCAGTTCTTC. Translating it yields CSVTDPTSGNPNEQFF.

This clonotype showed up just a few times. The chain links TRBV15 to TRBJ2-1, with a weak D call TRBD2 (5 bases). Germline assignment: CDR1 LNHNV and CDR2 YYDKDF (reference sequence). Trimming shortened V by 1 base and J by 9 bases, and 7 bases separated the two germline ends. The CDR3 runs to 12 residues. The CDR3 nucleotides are TGTGCCACCAGCAGAGCGGGGAGTGAGCAGTTCTTC. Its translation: CATSRAGSEQFF.

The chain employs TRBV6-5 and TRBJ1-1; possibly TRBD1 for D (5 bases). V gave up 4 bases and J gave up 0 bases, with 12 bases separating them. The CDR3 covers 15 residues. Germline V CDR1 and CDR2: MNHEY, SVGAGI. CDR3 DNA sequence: TGTGCCAGCAGTTGCTCCTGGGGGTTGAACACTGAAGCTTTCTTT. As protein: CASSCSWGLNTEAFF.

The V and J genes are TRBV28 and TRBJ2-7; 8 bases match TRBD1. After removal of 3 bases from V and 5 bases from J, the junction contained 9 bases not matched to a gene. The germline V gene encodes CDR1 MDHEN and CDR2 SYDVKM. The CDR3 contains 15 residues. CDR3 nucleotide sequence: TGTGCCAGCAGTTTCTTTAACAGGGGGTCCCACGAGCAGTACTTC. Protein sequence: CASSFFNRGSHEQYF.

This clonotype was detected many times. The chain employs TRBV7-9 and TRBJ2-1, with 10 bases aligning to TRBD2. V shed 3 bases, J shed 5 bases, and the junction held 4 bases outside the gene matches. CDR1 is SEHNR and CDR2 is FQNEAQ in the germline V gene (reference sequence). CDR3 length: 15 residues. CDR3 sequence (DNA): TGTGCCAGCAGCTTTGGACTAGCGGCTCACAATGAGCAGTTCTTC. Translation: CASSFGLAAHNEQFF.

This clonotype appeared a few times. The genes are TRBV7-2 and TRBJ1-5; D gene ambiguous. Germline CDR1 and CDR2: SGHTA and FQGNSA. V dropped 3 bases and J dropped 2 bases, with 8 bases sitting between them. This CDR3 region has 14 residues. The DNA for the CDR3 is TGTGCCAGCAGCTTGGGGAAGGGCAATCAGCCCCAGCATTTT. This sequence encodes CASSLGKGNQPQHF.

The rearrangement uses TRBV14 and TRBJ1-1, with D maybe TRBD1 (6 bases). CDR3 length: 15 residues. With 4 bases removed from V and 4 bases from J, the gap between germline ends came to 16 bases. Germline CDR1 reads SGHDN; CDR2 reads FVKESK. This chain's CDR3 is CASSPYGGRITEAFF. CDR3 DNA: TGTGCCAGCAGCCCCTACGGGGGGCGGATCACTGAAGCTTTCTTT.

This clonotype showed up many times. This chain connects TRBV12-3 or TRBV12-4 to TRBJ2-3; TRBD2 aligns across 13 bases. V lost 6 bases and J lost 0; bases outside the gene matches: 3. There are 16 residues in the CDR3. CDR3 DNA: TGTGCCAGCAGCCCGGGACTAGCGGGGAGCACAGATACGCAGTATTTT. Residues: CASSPGLAGSTDTQYF.

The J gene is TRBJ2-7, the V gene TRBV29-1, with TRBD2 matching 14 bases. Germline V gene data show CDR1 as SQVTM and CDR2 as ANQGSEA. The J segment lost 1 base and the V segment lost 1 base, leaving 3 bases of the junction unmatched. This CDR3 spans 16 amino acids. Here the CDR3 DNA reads TGCAGCGTTGAAGGACTAGCGGGGGGGGTATCCTACGAGCAGTACTTC. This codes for CSVEGLAGGVSYEQYF.

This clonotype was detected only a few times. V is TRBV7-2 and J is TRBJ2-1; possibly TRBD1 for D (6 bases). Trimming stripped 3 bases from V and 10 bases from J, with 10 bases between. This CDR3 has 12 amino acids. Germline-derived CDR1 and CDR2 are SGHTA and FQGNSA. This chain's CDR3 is CASSLGAWEQFF. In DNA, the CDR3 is TGTGCCAGCAGCTTGGGGGCGTGGGAGCAGTTCTTC.

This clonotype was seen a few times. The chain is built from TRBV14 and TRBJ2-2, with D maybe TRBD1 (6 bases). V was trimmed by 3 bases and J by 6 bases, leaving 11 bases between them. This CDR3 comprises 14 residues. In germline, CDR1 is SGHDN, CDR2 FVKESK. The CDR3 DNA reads TGTGCCAGCAGCCACCATTACAGGGCCGGGGAGCTGTTTTTT. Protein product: CASSHHYRAGELFF.

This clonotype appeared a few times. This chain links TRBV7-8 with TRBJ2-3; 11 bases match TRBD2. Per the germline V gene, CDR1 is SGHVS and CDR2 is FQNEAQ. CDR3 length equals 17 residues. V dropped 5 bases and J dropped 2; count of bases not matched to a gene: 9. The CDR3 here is CASSTRTGLAVTDTQYF. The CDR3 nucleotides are TGTGCCAGCAGCACCAGGACGGGACTAGCGGTCACAGATACGCAGTATTTT. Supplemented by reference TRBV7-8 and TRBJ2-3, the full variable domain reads GAGVSQSPRYKVAKRGQDVALRCDPISGHVSLFWYQQALGQGPEFLTYFQNEAQLDKSGLPSDRFFAERPEGSVSTLKIQRTQQEDSAVYLCASSTRTGLAVTDTQYFGPGTRLTVL.